This T cell receptor beta chain originates from a study of molecular identifiers for immune sequencing clone quantification. As concerns this clonotype: A read error is the likely source, as a far larger clone sits one nucleotide away.

This CDR3 has 12 amino acids. Germline CDR1 reads MGHDK; CDR2 reads SYGVNS. MiXCR was run by TCRdb on the PCR reads, yielding one entry per CDR3 protein. The sample records about 500,000 distinct CDR3 sequences, 25% being singletons. The clonotype originates from a human donor in good health. Some libraries in this study had Jurkat cell RNA spiked in. The sample comprised naive CD8+ T cells from blood, with Jurkat cell RNA spiked in. Specified subset: FACS-sorted CD8+CD4-CCR7+CD45RA+ naive T cells. This rearrangement joins TRBV25-1 to TRBJ1-1; weak D call: TRBD1 (6 bases). The CDR3 loop is CASSSGATGAFF. The CDR3 coding sequence is TGTGCCAGCAGTTCGGGGGCCACTGGAGCTTTCTTT.